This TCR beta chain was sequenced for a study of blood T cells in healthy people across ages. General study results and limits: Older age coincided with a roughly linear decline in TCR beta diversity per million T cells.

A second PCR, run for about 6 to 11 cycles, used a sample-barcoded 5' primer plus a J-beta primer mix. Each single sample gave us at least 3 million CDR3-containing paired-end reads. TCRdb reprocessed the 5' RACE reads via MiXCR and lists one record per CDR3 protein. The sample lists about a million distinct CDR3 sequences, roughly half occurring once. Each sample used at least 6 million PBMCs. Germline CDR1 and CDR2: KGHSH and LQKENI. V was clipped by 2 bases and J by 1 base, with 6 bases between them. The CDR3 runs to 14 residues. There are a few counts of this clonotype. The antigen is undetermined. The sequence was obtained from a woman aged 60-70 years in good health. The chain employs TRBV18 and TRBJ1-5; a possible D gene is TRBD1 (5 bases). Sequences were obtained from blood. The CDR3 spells CASSPAGSNQPQHF. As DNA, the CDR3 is TGTGCCAGCTCACCAGCAGGGAGCAATCAGCCCCAGCATTTT. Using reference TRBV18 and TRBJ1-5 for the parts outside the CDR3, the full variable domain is NAGVMQNPRHLVRRRGQEARLRCSPMKGHSHVYWYRQLPEEGLKFMVYLQKENIIDESGMPKERFSAEFPKEGPSILRIQQVVRGDSAAYFCASSPAGSNQPQHFGDGTRLSIL.